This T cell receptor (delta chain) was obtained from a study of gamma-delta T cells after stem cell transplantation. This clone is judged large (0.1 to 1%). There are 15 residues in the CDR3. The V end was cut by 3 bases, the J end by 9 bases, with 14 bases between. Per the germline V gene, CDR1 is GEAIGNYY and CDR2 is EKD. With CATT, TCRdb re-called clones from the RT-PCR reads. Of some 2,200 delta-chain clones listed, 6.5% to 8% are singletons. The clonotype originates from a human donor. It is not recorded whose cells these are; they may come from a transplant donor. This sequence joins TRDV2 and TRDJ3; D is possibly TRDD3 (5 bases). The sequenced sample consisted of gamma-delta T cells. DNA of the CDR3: TGTGCCTGTGACCCCGTGATGGGGACCACCCGACAGATGTTTTTC. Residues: CACDPVMGTTRQMFF.